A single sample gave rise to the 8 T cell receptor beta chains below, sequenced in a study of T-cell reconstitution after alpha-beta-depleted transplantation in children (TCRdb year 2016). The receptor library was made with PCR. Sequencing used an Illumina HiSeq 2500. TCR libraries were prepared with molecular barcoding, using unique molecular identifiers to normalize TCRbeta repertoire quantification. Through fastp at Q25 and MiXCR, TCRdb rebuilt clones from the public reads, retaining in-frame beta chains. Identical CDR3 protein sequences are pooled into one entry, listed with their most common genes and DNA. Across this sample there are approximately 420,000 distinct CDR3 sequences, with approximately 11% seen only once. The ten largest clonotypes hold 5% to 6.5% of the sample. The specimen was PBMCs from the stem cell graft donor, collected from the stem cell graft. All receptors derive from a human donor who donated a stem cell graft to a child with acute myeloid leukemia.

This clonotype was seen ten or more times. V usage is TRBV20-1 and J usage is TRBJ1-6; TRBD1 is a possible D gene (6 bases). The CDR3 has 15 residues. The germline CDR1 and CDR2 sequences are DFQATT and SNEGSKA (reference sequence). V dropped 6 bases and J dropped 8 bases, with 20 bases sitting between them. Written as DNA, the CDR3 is TGCAGTGCCGGTACAGGGACCAGATCAGATTCACCCCTCCACTTT. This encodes CSAGTGTRSDSPLHF.

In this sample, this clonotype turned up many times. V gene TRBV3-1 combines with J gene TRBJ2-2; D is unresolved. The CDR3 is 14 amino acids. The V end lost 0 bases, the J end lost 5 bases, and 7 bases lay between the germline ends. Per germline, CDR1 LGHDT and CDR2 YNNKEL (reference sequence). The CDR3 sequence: CASSQDRVTGELFF. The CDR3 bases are TGTGCCAGCAGCCAAGACAGAGTTACCGGGGAGCTGTTTTTT.

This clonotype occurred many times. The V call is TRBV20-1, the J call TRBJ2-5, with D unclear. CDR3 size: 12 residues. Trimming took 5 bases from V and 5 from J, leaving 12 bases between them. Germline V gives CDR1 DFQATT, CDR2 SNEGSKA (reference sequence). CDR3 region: CSAPKVGETQYF. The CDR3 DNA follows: TGCAGTGCTCCGAAGGTGGGGGAGACCCAGTACTTC.

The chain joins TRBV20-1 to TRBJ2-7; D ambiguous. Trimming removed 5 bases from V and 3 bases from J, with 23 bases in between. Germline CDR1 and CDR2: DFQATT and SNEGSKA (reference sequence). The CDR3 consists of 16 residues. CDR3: CSAADLRSGTLYEQYV. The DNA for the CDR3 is TGCAGTGCTGCAGACCTTAGGTCAGGTACCCTCTACGAGCAGTACGTC.

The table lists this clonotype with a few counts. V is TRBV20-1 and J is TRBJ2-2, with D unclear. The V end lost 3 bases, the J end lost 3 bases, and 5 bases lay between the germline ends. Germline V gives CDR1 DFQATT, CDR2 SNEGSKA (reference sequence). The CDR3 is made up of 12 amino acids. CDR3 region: CSASPYTGELFF. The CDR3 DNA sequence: TGCAGTGCTAGCCCCTACACCGGGGAGCTGTTTTTT.

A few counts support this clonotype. The CDR3 DNA sequence: TGTGCCAGCAGCTTGTACGGGGGCAGAGGAAACACCATATATTTT. Protein: CASSLYGGRGNTIYF. The rearrangement links TRBV5-8 to TRBJ1-3, with D maybe TRBD1 (6 bases). The CDR3 has 15 amino acids. Between the trimmed V and J ends, which lost 1 base and 4 bases, there was a span of 12 bases. CDR1 is SGHTS, CDR2 YDEGEE, per germline. The variable domain in full, with the rest retrieved from reference TRBV5-8 and TRBJ1-3, is EAGVTQSPTHLIKTRGQQATLRCSPISGHTSVYWYQQALGLGLQFLLWYDEGEERNRGNFPPRFSGRQFPNYSSELNVNALELEDSALYLCASSLYGGRGNTIYFGEGSWLTVV.

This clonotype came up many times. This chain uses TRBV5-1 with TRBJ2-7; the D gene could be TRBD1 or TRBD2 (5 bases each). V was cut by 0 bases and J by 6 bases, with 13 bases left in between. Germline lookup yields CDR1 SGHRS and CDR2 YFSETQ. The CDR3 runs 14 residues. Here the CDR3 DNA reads TGCGCCAGCAGCTTGGCGCGACGAGGGACCGAGCAGTACTTC. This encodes CASSLARRGTEQYF.

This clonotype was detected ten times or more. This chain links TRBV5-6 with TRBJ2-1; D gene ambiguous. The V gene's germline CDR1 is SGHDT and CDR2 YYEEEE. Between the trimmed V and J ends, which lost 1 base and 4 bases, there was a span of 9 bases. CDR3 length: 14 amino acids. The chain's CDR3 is CASSLWTGYNEQFF. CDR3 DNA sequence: TGTGCCAGCAGCTTGTGGACCGGTTACAATGAGCAGTTCTTC.